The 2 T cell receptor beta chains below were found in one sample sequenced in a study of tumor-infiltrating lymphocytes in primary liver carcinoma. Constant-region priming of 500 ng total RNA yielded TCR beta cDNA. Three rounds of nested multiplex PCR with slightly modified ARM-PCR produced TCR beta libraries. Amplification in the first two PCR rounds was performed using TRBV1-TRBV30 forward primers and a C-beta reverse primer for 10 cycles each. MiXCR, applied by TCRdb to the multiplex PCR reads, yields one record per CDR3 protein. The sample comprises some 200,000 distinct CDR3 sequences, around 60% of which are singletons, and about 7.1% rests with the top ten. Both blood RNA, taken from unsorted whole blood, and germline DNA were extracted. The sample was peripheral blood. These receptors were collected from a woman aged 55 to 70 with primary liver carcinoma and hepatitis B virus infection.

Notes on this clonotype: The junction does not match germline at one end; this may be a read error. CDR3 sequence: CASSLMVIWQPNSEAFF. The CDR3 nucleotides are TGTGCCAGCAGTTTAATGGTTATATGGCAACCGAACAGTGAAGCTTTCTTT. The genes are TRBV28 and TRBJ1-1; the D is unclear. Germline V gene lookup returns CDR1 MDHEN and CDR2 SYDVKM. The CDR3 runs 17 residues.

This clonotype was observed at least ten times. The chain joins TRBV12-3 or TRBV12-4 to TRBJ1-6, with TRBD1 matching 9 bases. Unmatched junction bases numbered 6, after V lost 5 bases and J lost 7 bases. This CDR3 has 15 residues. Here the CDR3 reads CASSRRQGGNSPLHF. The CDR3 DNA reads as TGTGCCAGCAGTCGTCGACAGGGGGGAAATTCACCCCTCCACTTT.